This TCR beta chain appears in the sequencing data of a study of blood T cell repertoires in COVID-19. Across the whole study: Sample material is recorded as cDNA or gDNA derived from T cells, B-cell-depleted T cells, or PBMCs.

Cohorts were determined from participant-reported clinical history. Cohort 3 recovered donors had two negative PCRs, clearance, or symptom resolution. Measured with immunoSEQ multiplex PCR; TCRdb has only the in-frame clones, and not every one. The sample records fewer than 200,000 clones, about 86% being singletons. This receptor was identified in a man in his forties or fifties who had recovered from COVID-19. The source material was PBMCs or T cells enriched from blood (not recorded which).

The DNA for the CDR3 is TGTGCCAGCAGCCCCCCGTCGGGGGCAGATACGCAGTATTTT. Its translation: CASSPPSGADTQYF. The J gene is TRBJ2-3, the V gene TRBV7-2; D possibly corresponds to TRBD2 (6 bases). V was shortened by 5 bases and J by 4 bases, with 13 bases between the two germline ends. Germline V gives CDR1 SGHTA, CDR2 FQGNSA. The CDR3 has 14 amino acids.